What follows are 15 T cell receptor beta chains derived from one specimen sequenced in a study of blood T cell repertoires in COVID-19 (TCRdb year 2020). The method was the immunoSEQ multiplex PCR assay. TCRdb re-hosts the immuneACCESS table, in-frame sequences only. Its copies lack some clones; in the studies checked, an unresolved V gene accounts for under half of them, and the cause for the rest is not known. Counted in this sample were roughly 230,000 clones; about four fifths of them appeared once. Jointly, the top ten make up around 7.9% of the sample. The sequenced material came from peripheral blood. Receptor source: a middle-aged man with active or convalescent COVID-19.

The CDR3 loop reads CASGLEPGLGFANIQYF. CDR3 DNA: TGTGCTAGTGGTTTGGAACCGGGACTAGGTTTTGCAAACATTCAGTACTTC. This rearrangement joins TRBV12-5 to TRBJ2-4; 8 positions agree with TRBD2. J gave up 6 bases and V 1 base, and 11 bases lay outside the gene matches. The CDR3 spans 17 residues. CDR1 and CDR2 (germline): LGHNT, FRNRAP.

This clone was observed a few times. The chain uses TRBV29-1 and TRBJ1-2; 7 bases are a match to TRBD1. The CDR3 is 13 residues long. Germline V gives CDR1 SQVTM, CDR2 ANQGSEA. Trimming cost V 4 bases and J 7 bases; bases outside gene matches: 9. This CDR3 reads CSVAVYRGSGYTF. The CDR3 bases are TGCAGCGTTGCAGTTTACAGGGGCAGTGGCTACACCTTC.

The V call is TRBV5-1, the J call TRBJ2-2; 10 bases match TRBD2. Germline V gives CDR1 SGHRS, CDR2 YFSETQ. With 4 bases clipped from V and 8 bases from J, the junction kept 5 bases outside the gene matches. The CDR3 totals 14 residues. For the CDR3, the DNA is TGCGCCAGCAGCCCAAGCGGGAGGGCAGGGGAGCTGTTTTTT. As protein: CASSPSGRAGELFF.

The chain couples TRBV6-5 to TRBJ2-2, with TRBD1 as a possible D gene (6 bases). Germline V gene lookup returns CDR1 MNHEY and CDR2 SVGAGI. The V end lost 8 bases, the J end lost 6 bases, and 16 bases lay between the germline ends. The CDR3 is made up of 14 amino acids. The CDR3 DNA reads TGTGCCAGCTTTGGGCAGGGGAGCCCCGGGGAGCTGTTTTTT. Protein: CASFGQGSPGELFF.

In this sample, this clone turned up a few times. The chain links TRBV9 to TRBJ1-2, with D perhaps matching TRBD1 (5 bases). CDR3 length: 16 residues. Germline V gene data show CDR1 as SGDLS and CDR2 as YYNGEE. Deletions cut 3 bases from V and 2 bases from J, with 17 bases between. The CDR3 loop reads CASSADSLAANYGYTF. As DNA, the CDR3 is TGTGCCAGCAGCGCCGACAGCCTTGCCGCCAACTATGGCTACACCTTC.

The rearrangement links TRBV5-1 to TRBJ2-3, with 15 bases that match TRBD2. The CDR3 runs 17 residues. V lost 4 bases, J lost 5 bases, and 8 bases stayed unmatched. CDR1 and CDR2 (germline): SGHRS, YFSETQ. The CDR3 region has the DNA TGCGCCAGCAGCCGTGGACTAGCGGGGGGGTTGAAAGATACGCAGTATTTT. Protein sequence: CASSRGLAGGLKDTQYF.

The chain couples TRBV28 to TRBJ2-2; D remains unclear. The germline V gene encodes CDR1 MDHEN and CDR2 SYDVKM. The CDR3 totals 12 residues. The ends were cut back, 1 base at V and 7 bases at J, with 4 bases in the middle. CDR3 in DNA: TGTGCCAGCAGTTTATTATACGGGGAGCTGTTTTTT. It specifies CASSLLYGELFF.

This clone was recorded once. This chain joins TRBV6-5 and TRBJ2-7; 9 bases agree with TRBD1. Germline V gene data show CDR1 as MNHEY and CDR2 as SVGAGI. The CDR3 runs to 15 residues. With 3 bases clipped from V and 7 bases from J, the junction kept 10 bases outside the gene matches. The CDR3 sequence: CASSYYRGPTSEQYF. The CDR3 region has the DNA TGTGCCAGCAGTTATTACAGGGGGCCCACTTCGGAGCAGTACTTC.

The V and J genes are TRBV19 and TRBJ2-7, with 10 bases aligning to TRBD2. Germline V gene lookup returns CDR1 LNHDA and CDR2 SQIVND (reference sequence). V shed 7 bases, J shed 4 bases, and the junction held 7 bases outside the gene matches. The CDR3 sequence is 14 residues long. The CDR3 loop reads CASNPSGRDYEQYF. As DNA, the CDR3 is TGTGCCAGTAACCCTAGCGGGAGAGATTACGAGCAGTACTTC.

This rearrangement joins TRBV6-5 to TRBJ1-2, with D unresolved. Per germline, CDR1 MNHEY and CDR2 SVGAGI. CDR3 size: 11 residues. Trimming removed 7 bases from V and 9 bases from J, with 12 bases in between. CDR3 bases: TGTGCCAGCAAGGGCGGGCTGAGCTACACCTTC. Its protein product is CASKGGLSYTF.

In regard to this clone: Other DNA sequences in this specimen translate into the identical CDR3. The chain couples TRBV18 to TRBJ2-3; no firm D call. The CDR3 length is 13 residues. The germline gives CDR1 KGHSH, CDR2 LQKENI. The V end was cut by 0 bases, the J end by 2 bases, with 3 bases between. CDR3 coding DNA: TGTGCCAGCTCACCACCCTCCACAGATACGCAGTATTTT. Residues: CASSPPSTDTQYF.

Notes on this clone: The identical CDR3 is also encoded by other nucleotide sequences in the sample. The chain uses TRBV5-1 and TRBJ2-5; 14 positions agree with TRBD2. With 0 bases clipped from V and 5 bases from J, the junction kept 0 bases outside the gene matches. This CDR3 is 15 amino acids long. From germline, CDR1 is SGHRS and CDR2 YFSETQ. CDR3 in amino acids: CASSLGLAGGETQYF. The CDR3 bases are TGCGCCAGCAGCTTGGGACTAGCGGGAGGGGAGACCCAGTACTTC. Variable domain in full (rest from reference TRBV5-1 and TRBJ2-5): KAGVTQTPRYLIKTRGQQVTLSCSPISGHRSVSWYQQTPGQGLQFLFEYFSETQRNKGNFPGRFSGRQFSNSRSEMNVSTLELGDSALYLCASSLGLAGGETQYFGPGTRLLVL.

V is TRBV7-9 and J is TRBJ1-2; D uncertain. There are 13 residues in the CDR3. Looked up from germline, CDR1 is SEHNR and CDR2 is FQNEAQ (reference sequence). With 1 base removed from V and 3 bases from J, the gap between germline ends came to 6 bases. In nucleotides, the CDR3 is TGTGCCAGCAGCTTAGGAGGAGACTATGGCTACACCTTC. Amino acids: CASSLGGDYGYTF.

The rearrangement links TRBV20-1 to TRBJ2-7, with D tentatively TRBD2 (6 bases). Germline assignment: CDR1 DFQATT and CDR2 SNEGSKA (reference sequence). The CDR3 spans 12 residues. The V gene lost 3 bases and the J gene lost 6 bases, with 12 bases spanning the gap. The CDR3 reads CSASRLVSEQYF. CDR3 bases: TGCAGTGCTAGTAGACTAGTTAGCGAGCAGTACTTC.

V is TRBV9 and J is TRBJ2-1, with D possibly being TRBD2 (6 bases). Germline V CDR1 and CDR2: SGDLS, YYNGEE. This CDR3 region has 14 residues. The V end was cut by 4 bases, the J end by 13 bases, with 21 bases between. The CDR3 here is CASSPNLGLSLQFF. The CDR3 DNA sequence: TGTGCCAGCAGCCCGAACCTGGGACTCTCACTCCAGTTCTTC.